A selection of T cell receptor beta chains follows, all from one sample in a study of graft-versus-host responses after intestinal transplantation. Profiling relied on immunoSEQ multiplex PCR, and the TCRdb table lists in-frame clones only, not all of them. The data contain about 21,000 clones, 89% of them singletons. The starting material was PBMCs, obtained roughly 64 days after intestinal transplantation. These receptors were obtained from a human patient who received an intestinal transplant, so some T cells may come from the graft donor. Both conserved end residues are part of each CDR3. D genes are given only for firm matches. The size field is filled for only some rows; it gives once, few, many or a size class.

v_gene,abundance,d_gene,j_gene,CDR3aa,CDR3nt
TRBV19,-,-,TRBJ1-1,CASSFDSLGTEAFF,TGTGCCAGTAGCTTCGACAGCCTGGGGACTGAAGCTTTCTTT
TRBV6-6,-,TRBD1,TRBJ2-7,CASSYRGRVYEQYF,TGTGCCAGCAGTTACAGGGGGCGCGTCTACGAGCAGTACTTC
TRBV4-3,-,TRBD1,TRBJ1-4,CASSQDGTGGEKLFF,TGCGCCAGCAGCCAAGACGGGACAGGGGGAGAAAAACTGTTTTTT
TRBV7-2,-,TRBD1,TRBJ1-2,CASSTRTGGGYTF,TGTGCCAGCAGCACCCGGACAGGGGGAGGCTACACCTTC
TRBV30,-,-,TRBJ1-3,CAWSQTPISGNTIYF,TGTGCCTGGAGCCAGACACCGATCTCTGGAAACACCATATATTTT
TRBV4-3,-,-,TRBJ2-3,CASSQGYRNTQYF,TGCGCCAGCAGCCAGGGCTACAGAAATACGCAGTATTTT
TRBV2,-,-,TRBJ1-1,CASSDIWDTEAFF,TGTGCCAGCAGTGATATTTGGGACACTGAAGCTTTCTTT
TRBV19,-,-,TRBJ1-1,CASSTDTDTEAFF,TGTGCCAGTAGTACGGACACGGACACTGAAGCTTTCTTT
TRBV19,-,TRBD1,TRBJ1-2,CASSLSTGTAYGYTF,TGTGCCAGTAGTCTTTCTACCGGGACAGCCTATGGCTACACCTTC
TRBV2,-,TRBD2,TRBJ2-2,CASQGLAGGTGELFF,TGTGCCAGCCAGGGACTAGCGGGGGGGACCGGGGAGCTGTTTTTT
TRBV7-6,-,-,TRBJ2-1,CASSLIADEQFF,TGTGCCAGCAGCTTAATAGCGGATGAGCAGTTCTTC
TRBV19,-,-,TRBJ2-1,CASSMLTRSPREQFF,TGTGCCAGTAGTATGTTAACTAGAAGCCCCAGGGAGCAGTTCTTC
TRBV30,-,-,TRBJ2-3,CAWSVLRGITDTQYF,TGTGCCTGGAGTGTACTTCGGGGAATCACAGATACGCAGTATTTT
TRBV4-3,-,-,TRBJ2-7,CASSQEIGFTTSVTYF,TGCGCCAGCAGCCAAGAAATCGGATTTACTACGAGCGTGACCTACTTC
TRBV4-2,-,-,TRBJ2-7,CASSHVGDYEQYF,TGTGCCAGCAGCCACGTTGGGGATTACGAGCAGTACTTC
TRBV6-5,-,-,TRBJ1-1,CASSYSRPWGNTEAFF,TGTGCCAGCAGTTACTCGAGACCTTGGGGGAACACTGAAGCTTTCTTT
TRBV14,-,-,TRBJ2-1,CASSQYGRPADEQFF,TGTGCCAGCAGCCAATATGGCAGACCAGCCGATGAGCAGTTCTTC
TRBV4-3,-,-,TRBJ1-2,CASSQDSQGPYGYTF,TGCGCCAGCAGCCAAGATTCCCAGGGACCATATGGCTACACCTTC
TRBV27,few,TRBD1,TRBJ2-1,CASSLSGQGAASSYNEQFF,TGTGCCAGCAGTTTATCAGGACAGGGGGCGGCGAGCTCCTACAATGAGCAGTTCTTC
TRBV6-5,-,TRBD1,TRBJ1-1,CASSYADRGHTEAFF,TGTGCCAGCAGTTACGCGGACAGGGGGCACACTGAAGCTTTCTTT
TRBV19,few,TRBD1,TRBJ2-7,CASRSWAWGQGAYEQYF,TGTGCCAGCCGCAGTTGGGCGTGGGGACAGGGGGCATACGAGCAGTACTTC
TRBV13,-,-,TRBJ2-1,CASSSARGEQFF,TGTGCCAGCAGCTCAGCACGAGGGGAGCAGTTCTTC
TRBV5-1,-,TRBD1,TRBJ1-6,CASSLRTGGSSYNSPLHF,TGCGCCAGCAGCTTGAGGACAGGGGGCAGCTCCTATAATTCACCCCTCCACTTT
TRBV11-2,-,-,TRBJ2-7,CASSLSGWTSYEQYF,TGTGCCAGCAGCTTATCCGGGTGGACCTCCTACGAGCAGTACTTC
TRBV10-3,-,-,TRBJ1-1,CAIKRWDTEAFF,TGTGCCATCAAGAGATGGGACACTGAAGCTTTCTTT
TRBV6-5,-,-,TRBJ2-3,CASSYMETDTQYF,TGTGCCAGCAGTTATATGGAGACAGATACGCAGTATTTT
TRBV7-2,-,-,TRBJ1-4,CASSLAAGSSEKLFF,TGTGCCAGCAGCTTAGCGGCGGGAAGTAGCGAAAAACTGTTTTTT
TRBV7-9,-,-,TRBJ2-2,CASSLFGGIIANTGELFF,TGTGCCAGCAGCTTATTTGGGGGAATTATTGCGAACACCGGGGAGCTGTTTTTT
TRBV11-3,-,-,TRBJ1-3,CASSLRNPIAGNTIYF,TGTGCCAGCAGCTTACGGAATCCAATAGCAGGAAACACCATATATTTT
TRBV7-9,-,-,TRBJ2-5,CASSFITEQETQYF,TGTGCCAGCAGCTTTATCACAGAACAAGAGACCCAGTACTTC
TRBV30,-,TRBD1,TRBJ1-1,CAWVRRDRVNTEAFF,TGTGCCTGGGTACGCCGGGACAGGGTGAACACTGAAGCTTTCTTT
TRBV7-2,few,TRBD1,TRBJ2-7,CASSTGQGYEQYF,TGTGCCAGCAGCACCGGACAGGGCTACGAGCAGTACTTC
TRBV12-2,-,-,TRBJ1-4,CASRSPHPLQGAGEKLFF,TGTGCAAGTCGCTCTCCACACCCTCTACAGGGGGCGGGTGAAAAACTGTTTTTT
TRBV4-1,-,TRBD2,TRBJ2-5,CASSRGTSGGGTQYF,TGCGCCAGCAGCCGAGGGACTAGCGGGGGAGGGACCCAGTACTTC
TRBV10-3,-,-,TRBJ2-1,CATIGEGRSGNNNEQFF,TGTGCCACAATAGGTGAGGGTAGGTCGGGAAACAACAATGAGCAGTTCTTC
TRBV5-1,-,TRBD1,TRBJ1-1,CASSLVGTANTEAFF,TGCGCCAGCAGCTTGGTAGGGACAGCGAACACTGAAGCTTTCTTT
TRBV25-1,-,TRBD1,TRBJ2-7,CASSESDRVPYEQYF,TGTGCCAGCAGTGAATCGGACAGGGTCCCCTACGAGCAGTACTTC
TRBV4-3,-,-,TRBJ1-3,CASSPGTPSGNTIYF,TGCGCCAGCAGCCCTGGGACACCCTCTGGAAACACCATATATTTT
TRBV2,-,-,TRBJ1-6,CASSELKGGNSPLHF,TGTGCCAGCAGTGAGTTAAAGGGTGGCAATTCACCCCTCCACTTT
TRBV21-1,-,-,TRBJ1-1,CASSPRTGMNTEAFF,TGTGCCAGCAGCCCGCGGACAGGGATGAACACTGAAGCTTTCTTT
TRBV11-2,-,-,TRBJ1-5,CASSLDGGRSNQPQHF,TGTGCCAGCAGCTTAGACGGGGGAAGAAGCAATCAGCCCCAGCATTTT
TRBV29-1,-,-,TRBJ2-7,CSVEWQGGYEQYF,TGCAGCGTTGAATGGCAGGGCGGATACGAGCAGTACTTC
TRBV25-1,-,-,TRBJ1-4,CASSELSRAATNEKLFF,TGTGCCAGCAGTGAATTATCTAGGGCCGCAACTAATGAAAAACTGTTTTTT
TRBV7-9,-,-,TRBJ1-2,CASSGRVSGARYGYTF,TGTGCCAGCAGCGGGCGGGTTTCGGGGGCTCGGTATGGCTACACCTTC
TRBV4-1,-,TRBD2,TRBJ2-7,CASSQAGTSGGPEQYF,TGCGCCAGCAGCCAGGCAGGGACTAGCGGGGGCCCCGAGCAGTACTTC